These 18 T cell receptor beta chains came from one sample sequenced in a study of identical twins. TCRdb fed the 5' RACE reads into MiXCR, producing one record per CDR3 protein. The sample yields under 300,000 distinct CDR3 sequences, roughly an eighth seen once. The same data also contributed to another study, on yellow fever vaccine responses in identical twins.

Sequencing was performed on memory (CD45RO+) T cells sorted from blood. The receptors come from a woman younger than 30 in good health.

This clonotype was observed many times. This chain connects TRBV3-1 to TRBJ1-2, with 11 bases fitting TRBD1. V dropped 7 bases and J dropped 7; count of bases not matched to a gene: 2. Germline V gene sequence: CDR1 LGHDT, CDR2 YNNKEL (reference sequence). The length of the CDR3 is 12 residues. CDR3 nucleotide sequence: TGTGCCAGCACGGACAGGGGGCTTGGCTACACCTTC. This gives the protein CASTDRGLGYTF.

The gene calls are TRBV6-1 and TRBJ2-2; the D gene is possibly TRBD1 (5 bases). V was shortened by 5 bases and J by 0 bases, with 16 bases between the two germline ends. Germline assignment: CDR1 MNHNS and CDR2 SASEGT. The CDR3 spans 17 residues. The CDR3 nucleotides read TGTGCCAGCAGTCCCCCCGTGACAGAAACGAACACCGGGGAGCTGTTTTTT. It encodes CASSPPVTETNTGELFF.

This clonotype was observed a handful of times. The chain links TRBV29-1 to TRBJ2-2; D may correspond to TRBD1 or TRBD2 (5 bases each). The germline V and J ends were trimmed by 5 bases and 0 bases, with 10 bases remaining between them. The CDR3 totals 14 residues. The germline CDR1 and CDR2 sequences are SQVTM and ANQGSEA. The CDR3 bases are TGCAGCGTTCGGGGCAGTTCGAACACCGGGGAGCTGTTTTTT. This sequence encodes CSVRGSSNTGELFF.

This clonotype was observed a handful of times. CDR3: CASRYTSGPYNEQFF. The CDR3 DNA is TGTGCCAGCAGGTATACTAGCGGGCCCTACAATGAGCAGTTCTTC. V gene TRBV12-3 or TRBV12-4 combines with J gene TRBJ2-1, with 9 bases lining up with TRBD2. The CDR3 length is 15 residues. The J segment lost 2 bases and the V segment lost 6 bases, leaving 5 bases of the junction unmatched.

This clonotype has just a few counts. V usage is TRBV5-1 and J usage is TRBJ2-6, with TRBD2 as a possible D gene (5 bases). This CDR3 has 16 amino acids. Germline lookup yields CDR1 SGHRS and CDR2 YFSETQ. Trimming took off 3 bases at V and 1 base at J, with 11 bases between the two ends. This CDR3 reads CASSSGILSGANVLTF. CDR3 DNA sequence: TGCGCCAGCAGCTCCGGGATTCTGTCTGGGGCCAACGTCCTGACTTTC.

The CDR3 DNA reads TGTGCCAGCAGCGTAGAGGCGGGCCCAACCTACGAGCAGTACTTC. This encodes CASSVEAGPTYEQYF. V gene TRBV9 combines with J gene TRBJ2-7; a weak D match, TRBD2 (5 bases). This CDR3 contains 15 residues. Germline CDR1 is SGDLS and CDR2 is YYNGEE. Trimming shortened V by 0 bases and J by 2 bases, and 12 bases separated the two germline ends.

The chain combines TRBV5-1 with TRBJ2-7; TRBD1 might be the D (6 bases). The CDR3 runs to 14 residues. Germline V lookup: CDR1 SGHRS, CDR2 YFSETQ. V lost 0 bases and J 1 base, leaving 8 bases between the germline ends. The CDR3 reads CASSLGQASYEQYF. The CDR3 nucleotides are TGCGCCAGCAGCTTGGGACAGGCATCCTACGAGCAGTACTTC.

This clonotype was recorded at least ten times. The CDR3 sequence: CASSSTGGTGDEQYF. For the CDR3, the DNA is TGCGCCAGCAGCTCAACAGGGGGAACGGGGGACGAGCAGTACTTC. This chain links TRBV5-1 with TRBJ2-7; 8 bases map to TRBD1. Germline V gene data show CDR1 as SGHRS and CDR2 as YFSETQ. The ends lost 3 bases at V and 5 bases at J; junction bases unmatched: 10. The CDR3 runs to 15 residues.

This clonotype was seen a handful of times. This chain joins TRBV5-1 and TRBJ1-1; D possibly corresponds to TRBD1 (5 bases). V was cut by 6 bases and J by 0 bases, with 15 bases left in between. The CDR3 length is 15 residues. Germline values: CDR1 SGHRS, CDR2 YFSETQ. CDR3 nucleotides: TGCGCCAGCAACCTGGGGCAGCCTCTGAACACTGAAGCTTTCTTT. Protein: CASNLGQPLNTEAFF. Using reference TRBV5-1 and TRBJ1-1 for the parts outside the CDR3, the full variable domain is KAGVTQTPRYLIKTRGQQVTLSCSPISGHRSVSWYQQTPGQGLQFLFEYFSETQRNKGNFPGRFSGRQFSNSRSEMNVSTLELGDSALYLCASNLGQPLNTEAFFGQGTRLTVV.

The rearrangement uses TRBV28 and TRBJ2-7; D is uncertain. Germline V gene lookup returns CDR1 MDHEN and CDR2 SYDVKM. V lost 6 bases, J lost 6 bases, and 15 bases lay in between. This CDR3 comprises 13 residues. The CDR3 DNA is TGTGCCAGCAGGGCGACAAAGAGACGCGAGCAGTACTTC. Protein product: CASRATKRREQYF.

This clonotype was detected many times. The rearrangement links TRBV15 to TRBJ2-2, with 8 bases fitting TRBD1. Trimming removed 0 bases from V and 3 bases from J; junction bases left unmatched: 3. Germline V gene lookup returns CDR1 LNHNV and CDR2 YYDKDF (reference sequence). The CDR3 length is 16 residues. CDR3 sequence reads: CATSRDRQGHTGELFF. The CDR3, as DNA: TGTGCCACCAGCAGAGATCGACAGGGGCACACCGGGGAGCTGTTTTTT.

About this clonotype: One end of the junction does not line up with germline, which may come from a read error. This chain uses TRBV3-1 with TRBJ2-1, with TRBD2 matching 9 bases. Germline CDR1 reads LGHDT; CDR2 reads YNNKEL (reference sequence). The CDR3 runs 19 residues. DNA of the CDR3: TGTGCCAGCAGCCATATGGGACCAGCGGGGGGCCCCGCCTATAATGAGCAGTTCTTC. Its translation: CASSHMGPAGGPAYNEQFF.

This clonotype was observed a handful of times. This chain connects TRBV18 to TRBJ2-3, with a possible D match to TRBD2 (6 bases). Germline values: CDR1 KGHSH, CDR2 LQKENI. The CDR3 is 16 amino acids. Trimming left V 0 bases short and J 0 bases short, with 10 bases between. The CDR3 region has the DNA TGTGCCAGCTCACCACCGGGACGGGGGAGCACAGATACGCAGTATTTT. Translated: CASSPPGRGSTDTQYF.

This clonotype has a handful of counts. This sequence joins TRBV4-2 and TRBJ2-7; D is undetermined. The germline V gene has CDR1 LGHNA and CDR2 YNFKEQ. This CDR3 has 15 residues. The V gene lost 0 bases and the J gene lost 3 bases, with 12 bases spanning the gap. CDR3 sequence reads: CASSQDLGQHYEQYF. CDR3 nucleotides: TGTGCCAGCAGCCAAGATTTAGGTCAGCACTACGAGCAGTACTTC.

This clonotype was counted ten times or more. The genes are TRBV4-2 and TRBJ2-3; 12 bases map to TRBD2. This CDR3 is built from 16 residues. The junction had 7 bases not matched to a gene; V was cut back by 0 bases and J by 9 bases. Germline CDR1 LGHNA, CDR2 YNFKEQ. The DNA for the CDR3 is TGTGCCAGCAGCCAAGAGGCTAGCGGGGGGGCCGAGACGCAGTATTTT. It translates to CASSQEASGGAETQYF.

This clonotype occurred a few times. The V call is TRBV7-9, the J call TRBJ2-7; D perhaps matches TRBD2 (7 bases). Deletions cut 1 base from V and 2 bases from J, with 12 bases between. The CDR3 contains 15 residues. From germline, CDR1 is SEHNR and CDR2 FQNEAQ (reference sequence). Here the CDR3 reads CASSLGLGGPYEQYF. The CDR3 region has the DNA TGTGCCAGCAGCTTAGGGCTGGGGGGGCCCTACGAGCAGTACTTC.

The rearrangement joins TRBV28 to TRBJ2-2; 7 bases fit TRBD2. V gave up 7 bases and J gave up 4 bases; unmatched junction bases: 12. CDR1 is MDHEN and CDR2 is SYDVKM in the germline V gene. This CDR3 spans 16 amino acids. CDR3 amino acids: CASTKASGDLTGELFF. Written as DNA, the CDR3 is TGTGCCAGCACCAAGGCTAGCGGAGACCTCACCGGGGAGCTGTTTTTT.

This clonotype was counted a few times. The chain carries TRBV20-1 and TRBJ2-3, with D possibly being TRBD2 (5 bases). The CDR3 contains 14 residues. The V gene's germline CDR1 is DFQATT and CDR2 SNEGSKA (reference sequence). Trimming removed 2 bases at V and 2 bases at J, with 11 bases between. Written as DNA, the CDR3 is TGCAGTGCTAGAAAGTCGGGGAACACAGATACGCAGTATTTT. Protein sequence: CSARKSGNTDTQYF.